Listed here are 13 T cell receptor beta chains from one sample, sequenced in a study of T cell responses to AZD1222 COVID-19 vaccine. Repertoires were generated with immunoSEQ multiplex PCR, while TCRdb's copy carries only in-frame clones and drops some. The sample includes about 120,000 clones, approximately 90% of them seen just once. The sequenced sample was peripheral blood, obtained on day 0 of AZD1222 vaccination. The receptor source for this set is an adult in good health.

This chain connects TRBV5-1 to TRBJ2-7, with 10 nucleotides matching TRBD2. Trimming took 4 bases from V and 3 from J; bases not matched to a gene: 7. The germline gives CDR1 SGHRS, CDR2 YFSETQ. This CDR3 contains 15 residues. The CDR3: CASSITSGIGYEQYF. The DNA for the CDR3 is TGCGCCAGCAGCATTACTAGCGGGATTGGCTACGAGCAGTACTTC. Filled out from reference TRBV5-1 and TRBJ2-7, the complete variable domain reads KAGVTQTPRYLIKTRGQQVTLSCSPISGHRSVSWYQQTPGQGLQFLFEYFSETQRNKGNFPGRFSGRQFSNSRSEMNVSTLELGDSALYLCASSITSGIGYEQYFGPGTRLTVT.

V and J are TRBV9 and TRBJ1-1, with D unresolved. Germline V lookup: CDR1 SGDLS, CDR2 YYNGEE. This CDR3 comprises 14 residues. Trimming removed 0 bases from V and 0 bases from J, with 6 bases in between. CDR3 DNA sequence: TGTGCCAGCAGCGTAGCTTCCATGAACACTGAAGCTTTCTTT. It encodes CASSVASMNTEAFF.

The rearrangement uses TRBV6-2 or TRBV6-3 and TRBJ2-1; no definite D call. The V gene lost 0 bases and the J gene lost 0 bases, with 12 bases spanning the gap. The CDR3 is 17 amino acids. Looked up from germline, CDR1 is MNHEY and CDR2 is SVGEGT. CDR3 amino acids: CASSYSRLLSSYNEQFF. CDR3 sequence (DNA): TGTGCCAGCAGTTACTCTCGACTCCTCAGCTCCTACAATGAGCAGTTCTTC.

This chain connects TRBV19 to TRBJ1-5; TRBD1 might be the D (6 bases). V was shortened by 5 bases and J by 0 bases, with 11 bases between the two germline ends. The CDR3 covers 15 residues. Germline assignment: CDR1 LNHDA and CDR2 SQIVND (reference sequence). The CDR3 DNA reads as TGTGCCAGTAGTGAAGGGGGAGGTAGCAATCAGCCCCAGCATTTT. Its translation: CASSEGGGSNQPQHF.

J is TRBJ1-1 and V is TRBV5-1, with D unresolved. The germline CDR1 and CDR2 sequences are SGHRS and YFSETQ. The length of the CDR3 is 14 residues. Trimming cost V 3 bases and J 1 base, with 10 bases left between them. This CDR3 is CASSSARGNTEAFF. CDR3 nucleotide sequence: TGCGCCAGCAGCTCGGCCAGAGGGAACACTGAAGCTTTCTTT.

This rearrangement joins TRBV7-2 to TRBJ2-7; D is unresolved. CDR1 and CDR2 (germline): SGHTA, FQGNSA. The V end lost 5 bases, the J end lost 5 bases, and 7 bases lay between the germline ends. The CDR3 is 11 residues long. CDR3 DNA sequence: TGTGCCAGCAGCCCGGGCCACGAGCAGTACTTC. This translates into CASSPGHEQYF.

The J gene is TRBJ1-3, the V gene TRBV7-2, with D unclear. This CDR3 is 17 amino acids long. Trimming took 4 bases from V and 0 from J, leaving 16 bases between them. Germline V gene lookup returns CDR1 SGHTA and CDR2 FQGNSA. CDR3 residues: CASSSSVGSSSGNTIYF. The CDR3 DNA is TGTGCCAGCAGCTCCAGTGTGGGCTCCAGCTCTGGAAACACCATATATTTT. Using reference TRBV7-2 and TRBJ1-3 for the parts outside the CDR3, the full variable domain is GAGVSQSPSNKVTEKGKDVELRCDPISGHTALYWYRQSLGQGLEFLIYFQGNSAPDKSGLPSDRFSAERTGGSVSTLTIQRTQQEDSAVYLCASSSSVGSSSGNTIYFGEGSWLTVV.

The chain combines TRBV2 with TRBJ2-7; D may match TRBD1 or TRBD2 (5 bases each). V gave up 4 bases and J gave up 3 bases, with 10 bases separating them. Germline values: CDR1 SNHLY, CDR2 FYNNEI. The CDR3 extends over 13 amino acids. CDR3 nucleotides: TGTGCCAGCAGTGTTCAGGGAGTCTACGAGCAGTACTTC. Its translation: CASSVQGVYEQYF. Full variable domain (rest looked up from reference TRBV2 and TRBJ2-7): EPEVTQTPSHQVTQMGQEVILRCVPISNHLYFYWYRQILGQKVEFLVSFYNNEISEKSEIFDDQFSVERPDGSNFTLKIRSTKLEDSAMYFCASSVQGVYEQYFGPGTRLTVT.

The CDR3 region is CASSQYEHTDTQYF. In nucleotides, the CDR3 is TGCGCCAGCAGTCAATACGAGCACACAGATACGCAGTATTTT. V is TRBV23-1 and J is TRBJ2-3; D is uncertain. TRBV23-1 is flagged as an ORF with uncertain function. The CDR3 spans 14 residues. V lost 1 base and J lost 2, with 7 bases in between.

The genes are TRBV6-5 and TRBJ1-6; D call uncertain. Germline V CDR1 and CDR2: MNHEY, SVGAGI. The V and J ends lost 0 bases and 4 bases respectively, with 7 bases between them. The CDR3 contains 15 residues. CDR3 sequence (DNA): TGTGCCAGCAGTTACTCCGGGCGTTATAATTCACCCCTCCACTTT. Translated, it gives CASSYSGRYNSPLHF.

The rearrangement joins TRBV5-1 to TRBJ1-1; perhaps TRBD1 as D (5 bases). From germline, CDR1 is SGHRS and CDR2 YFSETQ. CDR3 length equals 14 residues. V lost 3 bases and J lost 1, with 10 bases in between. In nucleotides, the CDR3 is TGCGCCAGCAGCTCGGGACTCCCGAACACTGAAGCTTTCTTT. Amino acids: CASSSGLPNTEAFF.

The CDR3 loop reads CASSEAGTGVPYEQYF. CDR3 bases: TGTGCCAGCAGTGAGGCCGGGACAGGGGTCCCCTACGAGCAGTACTTC. The V gene is TRBV6-1, the J gene TRBJ2-7; 10 nucleotides align to TRBD1. Losses at the gene ends were 3 bases for V and 2 bases for J; bases not matched to a gene: 7. CDR3 length: 16 amino acids. CDR1 is MNHNS, CDR2 SASEGT, per germline.

CDR3 loop: CATSGQTRFSGNTIYF. DNA for the CDR3: TGTGCCACCAGCGGACAAACACGATTCTCTGGAAACACCATATATTTT. The chain carries TRBV15 and TRBJ1-3; tentative D call: TRBD1 (5 bases). CDR1 is LNHNV, CDR2 YYDKDF, per germline (reference sequence). V shed 5 bases and J shed 0 bases, with 14 bases lying between them. The CDR3 has 16 residues.